This T cell receptor (beta chain) was sequenced in a study of CD8 T cells in ankylosing spondylitis. Findings of the study overall: A TCR beta motif of roughly 8 highly homologous variants seemed to mark ankylosing spondylitis blood.

Making the TCR beta libraries involved quantitative 5'-RACE with molecular barcodes. TCRdb used MiXCR to reprocess the 5' RACE reads, holding one entry per CDR3 protein. The table has more than 650,000 distinct CDR3 sequences, about an eighth seen once. Remarks on this clonotype: Its antigen remains unidentified.

Trimming removed 4 bases at V and 4 bases at J, with 10 bases between. Germline V gives CDR1 SGHAT, CDR2 FQNNGV. This CDR3 is 13 amino acids long. The chain couples TRBV11-2 to TRBJ1-2, with D perhaps TRBD1 (5 bases). The TCR originated in a male donor with ankylosing spondylitis. The source material was blood, either unsorted or a sorted T cell fraction (not recorded which). The CDR3 bases are TGTGCCAGCAGCTCGGGACTGCCCTATGGCTACACCTTC. It yields the protein CASSSGLPYGYTF.